This TCR beta chain was sequenced during a study of blood T cell repertoires in COVID-19. Study summary: PBMCs, B-cell-depleted T cells, or T cells were the source of the cDNA or gDNA that made up the material.

Germline V gives CDR1 MNHEY, CDR2 SVGAGI. Trimming shortened V by 4 bases and J by 4 bases, and 19 bases separated the two germline ends. This CDR3 region has 16 residues. Original methodology: Scientists estimated how many nucleated cells there were by amplifying reference gene primers. The repertoire was sequenced with immunoSEQ multiplex PCR; TCRdb's copy has only in-frame clones and lacks some. That table gives V, J and clone size, and the DNA gave D and trimming. This table holds some 330,000 clones, approximately 90% found once. Assignment of participants to cohorts was predicated upon participant-reported clinical history.

The sequenced sample consisted of PBMCs or T cells enriched from blood (not recorded which). The rearrangement uses TRBV6-5 and TRBJ1-2; D unclear. The source is a man aged 25-40 years who had recovered from COVID-19. CDR3 region: CASSFLQPGRSYGYTF. The CDR3 nucleotides are TGTGCCAGCAGTTTCTTGCAGCCAGGCAGGTCCTATGGCTACACCTTC.